A selection of T cell receptor beta chains follows, all from one sample in a study of T-cell memory formation after mild COVID-19. MiXCR, run by TCRdb on the 5' RACE reads, gives a single entry per CDR3 protein. The table records 150,000 to 200,000 distinct CDR3 sequences, around a tenth of them present only once. The sequenced sample consisted of PBMCs or a T cell subset sorted from them (not recorded which). These TCRs come from a man aged 18 to 29 who had mild COVID-19 (a few samples of this study predate the infection). Cell type and time point are not known. Each CDR3 is given with its conserved first and last residue. The D gene is left open where the match is weak. Expanded clones get a size class; other rows say once, few or many, or leave the size out.

CASSLAGTHNNEQFF	TGCGCCAGCAGCTTGGCCGGGACACATAACAATGAGCAGTTCTTC	.	TRBV5-1	many	TRBJ2-1
CASSLDWTGTEAFF	TGTGCCAGCAGCTTAGATTGGACGGGGACTGAAGCTTTCTTT	.	TRBV7-8	many	TRBJ1-1
CASSSDLVGRGGYTF	TGTGCCAGCAGCTCCGACTTGGTGGGCCGCGGAGGCTACACCTTC	.	TRBV7-2	few	TRBJ1-2
CASSLGSGGVTDTQYF	TGTGCCAGCAGCTTAGGAAGCGGGGGGGTCACAGATACGCAGTATTTT	TRBD2	TRBV7-2	many	TRBJ2-3
CASSYSAGGTGQETQYF	TGTGCCAGCAGTTACTCAGCGGGGGGAACCGGCCAAGAGACCCAGTACTTC	TRBD2	TRBV6-5	.	TRBJ2-5
CASSQFSGGESREQFF	TGCGCCAGCAGCCAATTTAGCGGGGGGGAAAGTCGGGAGCAGTTCTTC	TRBD2	TRBV4-3	many	TRBJ2-1
CASSARTVTDTQYF	TGTGCCAGCAGTGCTAGGACAGTCACAGATACGCAGTATTTT	.	TRBV2	many	TRBJ2-3
CASRTDGLYGYTF	TGTGCCAGCAGAACAGACGGCCTCTATGGCTACACCTTC	.	TRBV6-6	many	TRBJ1-2
CASSSHTGYEQYF	TGCGCCAGCAGCTCACATACCGGGTACGAGCAGTACTTC	.	TRBV5-1	many	TRBJ2-7
CASKVDSPFEKLFF	TGTGCCAGCAAGGTGGACAGCCCTTTTGAAAAACTGTTTTTT	.	TRBV2	.	TRBJ1-4
CASSFRFSGANVLTF	TGTGCCAGCAGCTTCCGTTTCTCTGGGGCCAACGTCCTGACTTTC	.	TRBV5-5	.	TRBJ2-6
CASGSRRGGTDTQYF	TGTGCTAGTGGTAGCCGTCGCGGTGGAACAGATACGCAGTATTTT	.	TRBV12-5	.	TRBJ2-3
CASSPGTGRGYTF	TGTGCCAGCAGCCCCGGGACAGGGCGCGGCTACACCTTC	TRBD1	TRBV7-2	.	TRBJ1-2
CASSPRTADTQYF	TGTGCCAGCAGCCCCAGGACCGCAGATACGCAGTATTTT	.	TRBV7-9	many	TRBJ2-3
CASRPGGRNTGELFF	TGTGCCAGCAGACCAGGGGGTAGGAACACCGGGGAGCTGTTTTTT	TRBD1	TRBV7-2	.	TRBJ2-2
CASSPPGQGAINEQFF	TGTGCCAGCAGCCCCCCCGGGCAGGGGGCGATCAATGAGCAGTTCTTC	TRBD1	TRBV5-4	few	TRBJ2-1
CSVESTGGGSGNTIYF	TGCAGCGTTGAATCGACAGGGGGGGGCTCTGGAAACACCATATATTTT	TRBD1	TRBV29-1	.	TRBJ1-3
CASSPSGTQETQYF	TGTGCCAGCAGTCCGAGCGGTACTCAAGAGACCCAGTACTTC	.	TRBV12-3/TRBV12-4	few	TRBJ2-5
CASSSPGGGVHTQYF	TGTGCCAGCAGTTCTCCGGGGGGCGGCGTGCATACGCAGTATTTT	.	TRBV28	many	TRBJ2-3
CSASGLWDYGYTF	TGCAGTGCCTCGGGACTCTGGGACTATGGCTACACCTTC	.	TRBV20-1	few	TRBJ1-2
CAGSGGAGETQYF	TGTGCCGGTAGCGGGGGGGCCGGCGAGACCCAGTACTTC	TRBD2	TRBV12-3/TRBV12-4	few	TRBJ2-5
CASSPWTLDEQFF	TGTGCCAGCAGTCCATGGACTCTCGATGAGCAGTTCTTC	.	TRBV5-5	few	TRBJ2-1
CASSPIDRDNTEAFF	TGTGCCAGCAGCCCCATCGACAGGGACAACACTGAAGCTTTCTTT	TRBD1	TRBV7-6	.	TRBJ1-1
CASSESGGPGTQYF	TGCGCCAGCAGCGAGAGCGGGGGGCCTGGTACGCAGTATTTT	TRBD2	TRBV5-1	many	TRBJ2-3
CAISSGTGDGEQYF	TGTGCCATCAGTTCCGGGACAGGGGATGGCGAGCAGTACTTC	TRBD1	TRBV10-3	.	TRBJ2-7
CASSSTGGANVLTF	TGTGCCAGTAGTTCGACCGGGGGGGCCAACGTCCTGACTTTC	.	TRBV19	once	TRBJ2-6
CASSQGSRINQPQHF	TGTGCCAGCAGCCAGGGAAGCCGGATCAATCAGCCCCAGCATTTT	.	TRBV5-6	.	TRBJ1-5